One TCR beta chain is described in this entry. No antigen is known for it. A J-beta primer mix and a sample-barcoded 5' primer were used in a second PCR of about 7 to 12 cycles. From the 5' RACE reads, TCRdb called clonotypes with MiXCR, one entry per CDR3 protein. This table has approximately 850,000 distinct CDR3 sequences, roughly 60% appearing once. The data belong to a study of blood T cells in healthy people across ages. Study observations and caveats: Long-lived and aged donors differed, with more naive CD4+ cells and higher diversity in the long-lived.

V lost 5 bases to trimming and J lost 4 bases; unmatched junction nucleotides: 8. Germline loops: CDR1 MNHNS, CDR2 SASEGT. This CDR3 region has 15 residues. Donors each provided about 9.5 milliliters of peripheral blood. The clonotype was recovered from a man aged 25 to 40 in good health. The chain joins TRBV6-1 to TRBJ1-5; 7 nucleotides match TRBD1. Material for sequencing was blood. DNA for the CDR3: TGTGCCAGCAGTATAACGACAGGGCGGAATCAGCCCCAGCATTTT. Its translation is CASSITTGRNQPQHF.